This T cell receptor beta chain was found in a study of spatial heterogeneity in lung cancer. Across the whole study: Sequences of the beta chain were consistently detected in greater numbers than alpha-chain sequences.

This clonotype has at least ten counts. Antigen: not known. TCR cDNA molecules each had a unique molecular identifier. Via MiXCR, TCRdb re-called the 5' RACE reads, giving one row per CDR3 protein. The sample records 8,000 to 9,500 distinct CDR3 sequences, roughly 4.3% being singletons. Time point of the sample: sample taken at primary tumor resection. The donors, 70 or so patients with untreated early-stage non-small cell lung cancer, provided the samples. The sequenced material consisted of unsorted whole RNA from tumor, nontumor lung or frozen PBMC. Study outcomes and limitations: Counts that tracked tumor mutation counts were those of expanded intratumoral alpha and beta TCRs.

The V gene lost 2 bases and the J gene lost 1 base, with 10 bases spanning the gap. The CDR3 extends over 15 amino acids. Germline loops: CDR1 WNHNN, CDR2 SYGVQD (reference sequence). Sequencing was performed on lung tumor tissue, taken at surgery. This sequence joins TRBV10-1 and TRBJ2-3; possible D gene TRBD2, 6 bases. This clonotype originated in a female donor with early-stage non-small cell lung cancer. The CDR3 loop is CASSEIASGTDTQYF. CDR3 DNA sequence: TGCGCCAGCAGTGAGATTGCTAGCGGCACAGATACGCAGTATTTT.